Below, 18 T cell receptor beta chains from the same sample are listed, as sequenced in a study of response to subunit inactivated influenza vaccine. TCRdb processed the RT-PCR reads anew with MiXCR; each CDR3 protein has one entry. The data show 600,000 to 700,000 distinct CDR3 sequences, 14% seen once. The specimen was PBMCs from blood, collected less than 15 days before vaccination. The receptors were gathered from a man between 50 and 59 years old who received an inactivated influenza vaccine.

This clonotype was found many times. This chain connects TRBV29-1 to TRBJ2-7; no reliable D call. Trimming shortened V by 7 bases and J by 1 base, and 17 bases separated the two germline ends. This CDR3 spans 14 amino acids. CDR1 is SQVTM, CDR2 ANQGSEA, per germline. The CDR3 sequence is CSAQGMARSYEQYF. Here the CDR3 DNA reads TGCAGCGCCCAAGGCATGGCCAGATCCTACGAGCAGTACTTC.

At least ten counts were recorded for this clonotype. V usage is TRBV7-9 and J usage is TRBJ1-4; 8 bases line up with TRBD1. The CDR3 extends over 12 amino acids. The V segment lost 7 bases and the J segment 8 bases; nucleotides outside the gene matches: 3. Germline V lookup: CDR1 SEHNR, CDR2 FQNEAQ (reference sequence). Written as DNA, the CDR3 is TGTGCCAGCAACCCAGGGGGCGAAAAACTGTTTTTT. It specifies CASNPGGEKLFF.

This clonotype was observed many times. This chain links TRBV25-1 with TRBJ2-3; maybe TRBD2 (6 bases). Germline V CDR1 and CDR2: MGHDK, SYGVNS. V was cut by 1 base and J by 0 bases, with 14 bases left in between. The CDR3 sequence is 17 residues long. This CDR3 reads CASSEWGGRISTDTQYF. CDR3 nucleotide sequence: TGTGCCAGCAGTGAATGGGGAGGACGAATTAGCACAGATACGCAGTATTTT.

This clonotype occurred many times. This chain uses TRBV10-3 with TRBJ2-2; D unclear. This CDR3 is 15 amino acids long. Trimming stripped 2 bases from V and 3 bases from J, with 10 bases between. CDR1 is ENHRY and CDR2 is SYGVKD in the germline V gene. The CDR3 coding sequence is TGTGCCATCAGTGAGGCTAGTGGCTACACCGGGGAGCTGTTTTTT. Amino acids: CAISEASGYTGELFF.

The CDR3: CASSRRAFGTQYF. CDR3 coding DNA: TGTGCCAGCAGCCGCCGGGCCTTCGGGACCCAGTACTTC. The chain joins TRBV12-3 or TRBV12-4 to TRBJ2-5, with D unresolved. V gave up 6 bases and J gave up 7 bases, with 15 bases separating them. The CDR3 runs to 13 residues.

The J gene is TRBJ2-5, the V gene TRBV2; weak D call: TRBD1 (5 bases). The CDR3 loop spans 14 amino acids. Germline CDR1 is SNHLY and CDR2 is FYNNEI. V lost 6 bases and J 1 base, leaving 12 bases between the germline ends. This CDR3 is CASRADSTQETQYF. The CDR3 DNA sequence: TGTGCCAGCAGAGCTGACAGCACCCAAGAGACCCAGTACTTC. Together with reference TRBV2 and TRBJ2-5, the CDR3 gives the full variable domain: EPEVTQTPSHQVTQMGQEVILRCVPISNHLYFYWYRQILGQKVEFLVSFYNNEISEKSEIFDDQFSVERPDGSNFTLKIRSTKLEDSAMYFCASRADSTQETQYFGPGTRLLVL.

The CDR3 bases are TGTGCCAGCAGCTTAGAGGCAGGGGGCCTAGATCAGCCCCAGCATTTT. It yields the protein CASSLEAGGLDQPQHF. The chain combines TRBV7-8 with TRBJ1-5; 8 bases match TRBD1. This CDR3 spans 16 amino acids. The germline CDR1 and CDR2 sequences are SGHVS and FQNEAQ. The ends lost 1 base at V and 5 bases at J; junction bases unmatched: 7.

This clonotype was observed a few times. The genes are TRBV5-1 and TRBJ1-5, with 9 bases matching TRBD1. The CDR3 is made up of 14 amino acids. Germline CDR1 and CDR2: SGHRS and YFSETQ. Trimming at V came to 4 bases and at J to 6 bases, leaving 5 bases not matched to a gene. The chain's CDR3 is CASSPKTGGQPQHF. As DNA, the CDR3 is TGCGCCAGCAGCCCTAAGACAGGGGGTCAGCCCCAGCATTTT.

This clonotype was counted at least ten times. CDR3 DNA: TGTGCCAGCAGCTCAAAGGGCCGGGCGAACATTCAGTACTTC. Amino acid sequence: CASSSKGRANIQYF. V and J are TRBV7-2 and TRBJ2-4, with D unclear. The V gene's germline CDR1 is SGHTA and CDR2 FQGNSA. The V and J ends lost 4 bases and 7 bases respectively, with 14 bases between them. CDR3 length: 14 amino acids. Drawing the rest from reference TRBV7-2 and TRBJ2-4, the complete variable domain is GAGVSQSPSNKVTEKGKDVELRCDPISGHTALYWYRQSLGQGLEFLIYFQGNSAPDKSGLPSDRFSAERTGGSVSTLTIQRTQQEDSAVYLCASSSKGRANIQYFGAGTRLSVL.

This chain connects TRBV12-3 or TRBV12-4 to TRBJ2-3; perhaps TRBD1 as D (6 bases). The CDR3 consists of 14 residues. Trimming took off 5 bases at V and 2 bases at J, with 11 bases between the two ends. In DNA, the CDR3 is TGTGCCAGCAGTAGCCGGGACACCACAGATACGCAGTATTTT. This translates into CASSSRDTTDTQYF.

In nucleotides, the CDR3 is TGCGCCAGCAGCCCACCGGGGACAACTAATGAAAAACTGTTTTTT. Amino acids: CASSPPGTTNEKLFF. The chain couples TRBV5-1 to TRBJ1-4, with D unclear. Germline loops: CDR1 SGHRS, CDR2 YFSETQ. CDR3 length: 15 amino acids. Trimming took off 4 bases at V and 0 bases at J, with 10 bases between the two ends.

The sample holds a few counts of this clonotype. The rearrangement uses TRBV20-1 and TRBJ2-1, with 9 bases identical to TRBD2. V lost 4 bases and J lost 2; bases outside the gene matches: 12. From germline, CDR1 is DFQATT and CDR2 SNEGSKA (reference sequence). The length of the CDR3 is 17 residues. The CDR3 loop reads CSAMRATSGAAYNEQFF. CDR3 nucleotide sequence: TGCAGTGCTATGAGAGCGACTAGCGGAGCAGCCTACAATGAGCAGTTCTTC.

J is TRBJ2-3 and V is TRBV29-1; TRBD1 is a possible D gene (6 bases). The V end was cut by 7 bases, the J end by 0 bases, with 14 bases between. CDR1 and CDR2 from the germline V gene are SQVTM and ANQGSEA. This CDR3 comprises 14 residues. The CDR3 reads CSGVTGSSTDTQYF. The CDR3 DNA follows: TGCAGCGGGGTTACAGGGTCTAGCACAGATACGCAGTATTTT.

This chain connects TRBV20-1 to TRBJ2-4; the D call may be TRBD1 or TRBD2 (5 bases each). The ends were cut back, 6 bases at V and 8 bases at J, with 14 bases in the middle. Germline V CDR1 and CDR2: DFQATT, SNEGSKA (reference sequence). The CDR3 spans 12 residues. The CDR3 DNA reads as TGCAGTGCCGCCGGAAGGGGAGACATTCAGTACTTC. This codes for CSAAGRGDIQYF.

The chain is built from TRBV27 and TRBJ2-2; D is possibly TRBD1 or TRBD2 (6 bases each). CDR1 and CDR2 from the germline V gene are MNHEY and SMNVEV (reference sequence). The CDR3 is made up of 14 amino acids. V lost 3 bases and J 4 bases, leaving 9 bases between the germline ends. CDR3 in DNA: TGTGCCAGCAGTTTTGAGGGGGGCACCGGGGAGCTGTTTTTT. Its translation is CASSFEGGTGELFF.

This clonotype occurred many times. The V gene is TRBV5-1, the J gene TRBJ2-5, with a possible D match to TRBD2 (5 bases). The V gene's germline CDR1 is SGHRS and CDR2 YFSETQ. The CDR3 consists of 14 residues. The germline V and J ends were trimmed by 2 bases and 1 base, with 9 bases remaining between them. CDR3 DNA sequence: TGCGCCAGCAGCTTCAGCGGAGCCCAAGAGACCCAGTACTTC. Translated: CASSFSGAQETQYF.

The J gene is TRBJ2-5, the V gene TRBV20-1, with 10 bases fitting TRBD1. J was trimmed by 5 bases and V by 3 bases; bases with no gene match: 21. Per the germline V gene, CDR1 is DFQATT and CDR2 is SNEGSKA (reference sequence). The CDR3 is 19 residues long. CDR3 in DNA: TGCAGTGCTAGGTCCTTACTCCGGGACAGGGGACGCCGTAGGGAGACCCAGTACTTC. Amino acids: CSARSLLRDRGRRRETQYF.

In its sample, this clonotype was seen many times. V gene TRBV12-3 or TRBV12-4 combines with J gene TRBJ2-1, with 9 nucleotides matching TRBD1. The CDR3 has 15 amino acids. V was pared by 6 bases and J by 2 bases, with 5 bases of the junction left unmatched. CDR3 region: CASSTGGNTYNEQFF. CDR3 nucleotide sequence: TGTGCCAGCAGCACAGGGGGCAACACCTACAATGAGCAGTTCTTC.